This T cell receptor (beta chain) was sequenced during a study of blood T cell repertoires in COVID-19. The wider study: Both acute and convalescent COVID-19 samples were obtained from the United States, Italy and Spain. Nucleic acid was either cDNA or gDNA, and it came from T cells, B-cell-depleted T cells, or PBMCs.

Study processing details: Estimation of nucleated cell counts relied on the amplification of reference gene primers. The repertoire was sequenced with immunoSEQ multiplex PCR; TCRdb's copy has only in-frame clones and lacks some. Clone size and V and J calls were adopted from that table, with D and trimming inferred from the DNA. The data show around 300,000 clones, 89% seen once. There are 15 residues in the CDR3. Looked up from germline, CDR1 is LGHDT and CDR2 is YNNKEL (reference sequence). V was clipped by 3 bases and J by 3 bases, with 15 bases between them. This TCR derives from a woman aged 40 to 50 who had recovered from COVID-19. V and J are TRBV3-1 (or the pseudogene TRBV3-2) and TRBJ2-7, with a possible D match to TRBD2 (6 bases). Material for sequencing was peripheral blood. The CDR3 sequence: CASSQNSGSNYEQYF. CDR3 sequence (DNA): TGTGCCAGCAGCCAGAATAGCGGATCAAACTACGAGCAGTACTTC.